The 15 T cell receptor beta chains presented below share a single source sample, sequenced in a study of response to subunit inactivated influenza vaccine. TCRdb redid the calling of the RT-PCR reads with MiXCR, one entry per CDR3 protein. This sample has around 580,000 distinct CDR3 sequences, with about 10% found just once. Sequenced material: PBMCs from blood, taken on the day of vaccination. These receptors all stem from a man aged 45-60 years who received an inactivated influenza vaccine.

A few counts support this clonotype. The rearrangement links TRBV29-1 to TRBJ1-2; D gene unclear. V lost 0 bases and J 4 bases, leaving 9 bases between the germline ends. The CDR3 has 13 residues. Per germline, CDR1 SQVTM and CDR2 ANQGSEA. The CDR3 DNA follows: TGCAGCGTTGAAGACACAGCCATCTATGGCTACACCTTC. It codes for CSVEDTAIYGYTF.

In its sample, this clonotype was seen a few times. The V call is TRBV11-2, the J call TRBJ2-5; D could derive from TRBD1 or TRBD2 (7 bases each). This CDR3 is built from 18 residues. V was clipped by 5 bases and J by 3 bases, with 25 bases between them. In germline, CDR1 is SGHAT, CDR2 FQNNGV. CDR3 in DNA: TGTGCCAGCAGCCTCGTCGTTCGCCCAGGGGGGGGTAAAGAGACCCAGTACTTC. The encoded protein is CASSLVVRPGGGKETQYF.

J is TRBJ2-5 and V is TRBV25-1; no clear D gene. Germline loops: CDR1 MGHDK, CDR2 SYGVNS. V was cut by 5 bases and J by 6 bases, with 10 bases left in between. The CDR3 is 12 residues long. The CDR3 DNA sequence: TGTGCCAGCAGTTACACGTGGAAGACCCAGTACTTC. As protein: CASSYTWKTQYF.

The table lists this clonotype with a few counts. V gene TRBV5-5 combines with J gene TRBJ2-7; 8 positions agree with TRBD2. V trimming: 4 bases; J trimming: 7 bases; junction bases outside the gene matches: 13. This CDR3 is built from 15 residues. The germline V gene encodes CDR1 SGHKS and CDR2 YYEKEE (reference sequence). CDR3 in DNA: TGTGCCAGCAGCGAGTCTGGGCAGCGGGGGCGGGAGCAGTACTTC. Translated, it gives CASSESGQRGREQYF.

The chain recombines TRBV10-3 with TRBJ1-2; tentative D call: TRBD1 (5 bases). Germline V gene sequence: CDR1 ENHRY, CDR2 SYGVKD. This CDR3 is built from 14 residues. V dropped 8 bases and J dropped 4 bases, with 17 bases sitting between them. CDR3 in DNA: TGTGCCATCGCAGGCCGGGACCCTAGCTATGGCTACACCTTC. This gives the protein CAIAGRDPSYGYTF.

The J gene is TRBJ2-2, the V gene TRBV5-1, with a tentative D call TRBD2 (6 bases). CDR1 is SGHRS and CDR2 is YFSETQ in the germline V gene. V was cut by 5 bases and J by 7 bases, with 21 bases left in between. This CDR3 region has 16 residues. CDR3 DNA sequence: TGCGCCAGCAGAGAAGGGGACTCCCGTTTAGGCGGGGAGCTGTTTTTT. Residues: CASREGDSRLGGELFF.

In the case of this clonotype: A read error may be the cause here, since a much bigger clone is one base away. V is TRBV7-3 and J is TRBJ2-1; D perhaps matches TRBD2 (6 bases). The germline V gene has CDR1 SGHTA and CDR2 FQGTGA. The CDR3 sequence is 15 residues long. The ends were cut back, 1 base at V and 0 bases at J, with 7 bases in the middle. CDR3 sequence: CASSLIGSSYNEQFF. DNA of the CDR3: TGTGCCAGCAGCTTAATCGGGAGCTCCTACAATGAGCAGTTCTTC. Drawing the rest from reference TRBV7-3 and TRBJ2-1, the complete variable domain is GAGVSQTPSNKVTEKGKYVELRCDPISGHTALYWYRQSLGQGPEFLIYFQGTGAADDSGLPNDRFFAVRPEGSVSTLKIQRTERGDSAVYLCASSLIGSSYNEQFFGPGTRLTVL.

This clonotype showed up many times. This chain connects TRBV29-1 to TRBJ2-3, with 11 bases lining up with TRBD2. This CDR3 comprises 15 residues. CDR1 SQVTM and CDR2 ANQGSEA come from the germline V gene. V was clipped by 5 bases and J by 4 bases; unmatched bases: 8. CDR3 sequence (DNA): TGCAGCGTTTCGCGTACTAGCGGGAGTGCAGATACGCAGTATTTT. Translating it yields CSVSRTSGSADTQYF.

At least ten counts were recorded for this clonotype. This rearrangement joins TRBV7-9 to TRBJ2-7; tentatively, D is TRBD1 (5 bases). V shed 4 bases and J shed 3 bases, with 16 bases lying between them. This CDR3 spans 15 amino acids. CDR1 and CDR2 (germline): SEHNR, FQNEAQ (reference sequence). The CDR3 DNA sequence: TGTGCCAGCAGCTCCTGGGGCCAGTTCCTCTACGAGCAGTACTTC. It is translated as CASSSWGQFLYEQYF.

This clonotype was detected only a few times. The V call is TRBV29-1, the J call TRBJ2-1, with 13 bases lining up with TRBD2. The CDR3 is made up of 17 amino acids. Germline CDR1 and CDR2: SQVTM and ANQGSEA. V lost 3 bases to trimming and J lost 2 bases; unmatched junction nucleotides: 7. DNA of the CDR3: TGCAGCGTTGACCGGACTAGCGGGAGTAGACCCTACAATGAGCAGTTCTTC. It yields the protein CSVDRTSGSRPYNEQFF.

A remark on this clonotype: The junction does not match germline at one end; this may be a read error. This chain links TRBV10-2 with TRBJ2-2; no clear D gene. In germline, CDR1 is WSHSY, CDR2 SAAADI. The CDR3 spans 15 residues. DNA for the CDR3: TGCGCCAGCAGAGAGTCTTTCCACACCACCGGGGAGCTGTTTTTT. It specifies CASRESFHTTGELFF.

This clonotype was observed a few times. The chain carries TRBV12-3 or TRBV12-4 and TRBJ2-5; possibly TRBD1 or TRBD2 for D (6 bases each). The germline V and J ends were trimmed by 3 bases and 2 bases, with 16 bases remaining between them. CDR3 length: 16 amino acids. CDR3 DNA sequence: TGTGCCAGCAGTTTTAAGGGGGGCCCCAGACAAGAGACCCAGTACTTC. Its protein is CASSFKGGPRQETQYF.

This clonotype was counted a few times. The DNA of the CDR3 is TGTGCCAGCAGTTTACAGCGGGGGGGCTCGGATACGCAGTATTTT. Translating it yields CASSLQRGGSDTQYF. The rearrangement joins TRBV12-3 or TRBV12-4 to TRBJ2-3; TRBD2 matches 10 bases. The V and J ends lost 2 bases and 6 bases, in that order; junction bases with no gene match: 5. CDR3 size: 15 residues.

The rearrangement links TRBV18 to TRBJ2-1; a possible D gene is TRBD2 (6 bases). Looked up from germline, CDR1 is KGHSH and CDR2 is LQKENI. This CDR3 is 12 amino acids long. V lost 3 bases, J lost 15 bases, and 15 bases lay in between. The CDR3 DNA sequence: TGTGCCAGCTCACCTCCGGAGGGCCGGAGGTTCTTC. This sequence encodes CASSPPEGRRFF.

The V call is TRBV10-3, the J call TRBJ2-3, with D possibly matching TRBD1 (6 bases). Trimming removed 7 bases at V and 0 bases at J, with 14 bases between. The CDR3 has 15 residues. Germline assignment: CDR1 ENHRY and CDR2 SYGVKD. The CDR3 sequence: CAIIPGHESTDTQYF. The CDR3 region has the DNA TGTGCCATCATCCCGGGACACGAAAGCACAGATACGCAGTATTTT.